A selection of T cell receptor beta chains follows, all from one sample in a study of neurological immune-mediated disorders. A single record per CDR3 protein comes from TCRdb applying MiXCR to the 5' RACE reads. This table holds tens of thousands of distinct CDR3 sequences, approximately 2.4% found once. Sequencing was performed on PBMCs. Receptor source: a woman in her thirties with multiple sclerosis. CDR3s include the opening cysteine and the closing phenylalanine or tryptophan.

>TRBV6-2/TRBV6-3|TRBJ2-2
CASGRRIKDTGELFF
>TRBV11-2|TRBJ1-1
CASSLVPRGTNTEAFF
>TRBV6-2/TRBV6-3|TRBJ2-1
CASSFGLEQFF
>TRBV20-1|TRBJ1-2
CSASYPDRGYTF
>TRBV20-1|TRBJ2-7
CSARGLATTYEQYF
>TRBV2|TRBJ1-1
CASSPRTGDTEAFF
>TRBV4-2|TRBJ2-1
CASSQGLEGGYEQFF
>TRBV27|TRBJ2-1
CASSFLASGGNEQFF
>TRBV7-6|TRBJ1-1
CASSLGTGMNTEAFF
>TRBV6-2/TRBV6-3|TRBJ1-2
CASSYWHTGNYGYTF
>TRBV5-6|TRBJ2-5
CASSPMTSGRGETQYF
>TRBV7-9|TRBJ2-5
CASSLEGARETQYF
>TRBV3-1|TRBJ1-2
CASSQDERSPNYGYTF
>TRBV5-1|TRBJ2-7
CASSSLSGAYEQYF
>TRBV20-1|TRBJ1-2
CSASTGTVYGYTF
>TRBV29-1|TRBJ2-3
CSGNLRSDTQYF
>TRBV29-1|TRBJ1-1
CSVRRAPVGNAEAFF
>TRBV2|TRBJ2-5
CASKRTSGSGETQYF
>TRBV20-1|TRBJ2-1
CSARDISGSSYNEQFF
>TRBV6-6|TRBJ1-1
CASSYWAQAFF
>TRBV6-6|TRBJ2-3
CASSSRLRPDGADTQYF
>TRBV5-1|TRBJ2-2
CASRPFAGAETGELFF
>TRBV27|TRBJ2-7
CASSAGTSGYEQYF
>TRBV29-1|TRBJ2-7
CSVAGRGQANSYEQYF
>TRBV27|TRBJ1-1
CASNLQTGSGTEAFF
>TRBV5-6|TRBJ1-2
CASSFPSGGYYGYTF
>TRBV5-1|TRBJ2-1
CASSRAGPLNEQFF
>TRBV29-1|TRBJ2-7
CSVEAASGGYEQYF
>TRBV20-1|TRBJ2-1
CSARITDNEQFF
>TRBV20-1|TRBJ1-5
CSAREVMSNQPQHF
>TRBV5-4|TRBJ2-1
CASSLLPRTGRYNEQFF
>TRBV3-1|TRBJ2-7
CASSQDIRGRGSYEQYF
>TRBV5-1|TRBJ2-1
CASSSRQRYNEQFF
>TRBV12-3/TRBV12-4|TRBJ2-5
CASSFEGKETQYF
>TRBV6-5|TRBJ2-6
CASSMSSGANVLTF
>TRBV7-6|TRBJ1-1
CASSLSNDREAFF
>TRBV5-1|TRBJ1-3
CASSTSAGGYGNTIYF
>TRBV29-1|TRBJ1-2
CSVETWAGIGGYTF
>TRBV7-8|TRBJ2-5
CASSLTRIRRETQYF
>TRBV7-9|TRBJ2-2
CASSLATGYTGELFF
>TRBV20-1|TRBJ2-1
CSAGSGSGVNEQFF
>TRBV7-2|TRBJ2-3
CASRTDGTGGTDTQYF
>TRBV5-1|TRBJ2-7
CASSLEGRTLYEQYF
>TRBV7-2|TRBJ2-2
CASSRTSGSVGELFF
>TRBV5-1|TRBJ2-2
CASSFGLYTNTGELFF
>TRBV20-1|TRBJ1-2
CSAYGLPNYGYTF
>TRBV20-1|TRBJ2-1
CSATTTSGSSYNEQFF
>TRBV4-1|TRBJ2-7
CASSQAGHRDGEQYF